These 4 T cell receptor beta chains originate from one sample sequenced in a study of beta chain features in type 1 diabetes. Findings and limits, study-wide: In all four CD4+ subsets, TCRB CDR3 length was significantly, moderately reduced in type 1 diabetes.

What was sequenced were expressed TCRB transcripts, since all of the isolated RNA had been reverse transcribed. The assay was immunoSEQ multiplex PCR, and TCRdb's table has in-frame clones only and misses some. The data contain 100,000 to 150,000 clones, 7% to 10% of them singletons. Antigens for these TCRs are unknown. The sequenced sample was central memory CD4+ T cells from blood. These receptors were obtained from a man younger than 45 with type 1 diabetes.

The chain employs TRBV19 and TRBJ1-1; 9 bases agree with TRBD1. The CDR3 is 15 amino acids. After removal of 5 bases from V and 3 bases from J, the junction contained 7 bases not matched to a gene. Per the germline V gene, CDR1 is LNHDA and CDR2 is SQIVND (reference sequence). Here the CDR3 reads CASSSWTGAYTEAFF. Here the CDR3 DNA reads TGTGCCAGTAGTTCTTGGACAGGGGCCTACACTGAAGCTTTCTTT.

In its sample, this clone was seen many times. The CDR3 sequence is CSVDPRAETQYF. In nucleotides, the CDR3 is TGCAGCGTTGATCCCAGGGCAGAGACCCAGTACTTC. The chain employs TRBV29-1 and TRBJ2-5, with D possibly being TRBD1 (5 bases). Trimming took 3 bases from V and 4 from J, leaving 9 bases between them. The CDR3 length is 12 residues. Germline lookup yields CDR1 SQVTM and CDR2 ANQGSEA.

The chain carries TRBV4-3 and TRBJ1-4, with D unresolved. Trimming left V 0 bases short and J 8 bases short, with 13 bases between. CDR1 is LGHNA and CDR2 is YSLEER in the germline V gene. The CDR3 totals 15 residues. CDR3 DNA: TGCGCCAGCAGCCAAGATCGAGGGATAGGAGAAAAACTGTTTTTT. Protein: CASSQDRGIGEKLFF.

The rearrangement uses TRBV29-1 and TRBJ1-1, with TRBD1 as a possible D gene (6 bases). The germline V gene has CDR1 SQVTM and CDR2 ANQGSEA. V was shortened by 5 bases and J by 0 bases, with 10 bases between the two germline ends. CDR3 length: 13 residues. The CDR3 sequence is CSVQGSMNTEAFF. The CDR3 region has the DNA TGCAGCGTTCAGGGGTCAATGAACACTGAAGCTTTCTTT.